The next 8 T cell receptor beta chains were all read from a single sample in a study of shared clonotypes between healthy human individuals. TCRdb's copy holds only in-frame clones and misses some; the assay was immunoSEQ multiplex PCR. Of some 1 million clones listed, about 76% are singletons. The sample taken for sequencing was memory CD4+ T cells sorted from blood. Indicated subset: CD45RA-negative fraction. These receptors were collected from a man in his late teens or twenties in good health.

The J gene is TRBJ1-3, the V gene TRBV6-5; a possible D gene is TRBD1 (6 bases). Trimming left V 6 bases short and J 0 bases short, with 12 bases between. The CDR3 covers 15 residues. Germline V gene sequence: CDR1 MNHEY, CDR2 SVGAGI. The CDR3 here is CASSINRDSGNTIYF. As DNA, the CDR3 is TGTGCCAGCAGCATTAACAGGGACTCTGGAAACACCATATATTTT.

This clone was counted at least ten times. The gene calls are TRBV27 and TRBJ2-2; a possible D gene is TRBD2 (6 bases). The CDR3 is 17 residues long. Trimming shortened V by 0 bases and J by 7 bases, and 18 bases separated the two germline ends. Germline V lookup: CDR1 MNHEY, CDR2 SMNVEV (reference sequence). The CDR3 is CASSLSGGGKGIGELFF. CDR3 coding DNA: TGTGCCAGCAGTTTATCGGGGGGAGGAAAGGGTATCGGGGAGCTGTTTTTT.

The J gene is TRBJ2-7, the V gene TRBV7-2; D ambiguous. Germline values: CDR1 SGHTA, CDR2 FQGNSA. This CDR3 contains 12 residues. Trimming removed 3 bases at V and 3 bases at J, with 6 bases between. CDR3: CASSLSRYEQYF. CDR3 sequence (DNA): TGTGCCAGCAGCTTGAGTCGCTACGAGCAGTACTTC.

This sequence joins TRBV27 and TRBJ1-1; D gene ambiguous. Looked up from germline, CDR1 is MNHEY and CDR2 is SMNVEV (reference sequence). The CDR3 sequence is 14 residues long. V was cut by 5 bases and J by 2 bases, with 12 bases left in between. The CDR3 loop reads CASSPDGLNTEAFF. The CDR3 nucleotides read TGTGCCAGCAGTCCAGACGGGCTAAACACTGAAGCTTTCTTT.

The chain recombines TRBV9 with TRBJ2-5; perhaps TRBD1 as D (5 bases). The CDR3 covers 15 residues. Trimming removed 4 bases from V and 2 bases from J, with 15 bases in between. Germline CDR1 and CDR2: SGDLS and YYNGEE. The CDR3 sequence: CASSSQGVPQETQYF. CDR3 coding DNA: TGTGCCAGCAGCTCTCAGGGCGTTCCTCAAGAGACCCAGTACTTC.

The chain joins TRBV2 to TRBJ2-3, with D possibly TRBD2 on 5 matching bases. Germline CDR1 reads SNHLY; CDR2 reads FYNNEI. The CDR3 is 14 amino acids. With 6 bases removed from V and 8 bases from J, the gap between germline ends came to 18 bases. The CDR3 sequence is CASRSERTLVTQYF. The CDR3 nucleotides read TGTGCCAGCAGGTCTGAGCGGACTTTAGTTACGCAGTATTTT.

The chain links TRBV11-2 to TRBJ2-5; either TRBD1 or TRBD2 may fit D (6 bases each). Per the germline V gene, CDR1 is SGHAT and CDR2 is FQNNGV. The CDR3 totals 17 residues. Trimming pared 1 base from V and 1 base from J, leaving 16 bases between. The CDR3 loop is CASSLGRTRGPQETQYF. DNA for the CDR3: TGTGCCAGCAGCTTAGGACGGACTCGGGGGCCCCAAGAGACCCAGTACTTC.

This clone showed up just once. CDR3 residues: CASSQMGLGKTEAFF. The CDR3 DNA is TGTGCCAGCAGCCAAATGGGCTTGGGGAAGACTGAAGCTTTCTTT. The rearrangement links TRBV14 to TRBJ1-1; D gene unclear. V was trimmed by 2 bases and J by 5 bases, leaving 15 bases between them. Germline V gives CDR1 SGHDN, CDR2 FVKESK. There are 15 residues in the CDR3.